This T cell receptor (beta chain) stems from a study of cytomegalovirus exposure and HLA in healthy donors (dated by TCRdb to the late 2010s). Describing the broader study: According to an earlier analysis of around 600 of the donors, about 179 million T cells yielded some 110 million unique TCR beta sequences and about 300 Gb of sequence data. An early release covering roughly 640 HLA-typed donors comprised about 300 gigabases of sequencing data and around 85 million unique TCR sequences. Among the approximately 420 genotyped donors, roughly 80% belonged to the genetic ancestry cluster associated with self-reported Caucasian donors. The aim of the study was to test whether cataloging public T cell receptors could identify signatures of past pathogen exposure. Using immunosequencing, the study profiled T cell repertoires from some 670 subjects and related those repertoires to cytomegalovirus serostatus. A separate validation cohort of roughly 110 different subjects was used in addition to the 666-subject first cohort. The study combined high-throughput TCR immunosequencing, statistical association of individual TCRs with disease status, and machine learning to predict cytomegalovirus infection status. A later analysis re-analyzed previously published TCR beta repertoires from roughly 690 donors and added high-resolution HLA genotyping to study TCR occurrence patterns. Rather than using new phenotypic data, the later analysis identified candidate immune exposures from TCR beta sequences and from how often those sequences occurred across donors. An earlier analysis of some 500 of the donors used high-throughput TCR beta sequencing to judge whether each TCR beta V gene segment behaved as functional or pseudogenic. Donor age, sex, ethnicity and CMV serostatus were collected together with the repertoire data. Genome-wide SNP genotypes for about 60% of the roughly 700 donors were used in a later genetic analysis, which treated that subset as a discovery cohort. Every repertoire in the discovery cohort had been generated on one and the same sequencing platform. HLA typing covered class I and class II loci at four-digit resolution. The number of typed donors differed by locus: about 620-640 for A, B, C, DRB1 and DQB1; 500 to 550 for DQA1; around 610 for DPA1; and 450 to 480 for DPB1. Several DR-DQ haplotypes were treated as single units for association and clustering because of strong linkage in the cohort. Among roughly 370 genotyped donors of the cohort, an average of approximately 240,000 unique TCR beta nucleotide sequences were sequenced per donor, roughly 18% of them non-productive.

The cohort was made up of several hundred healthy bone marrow donors. At the time of sampling, every cohort member was nominally healthy, though immune exposures that went unrecorded were likely present. The donor tested CMV seronegative and was one of the 352 seronegative cohort members. Each donor provided a peripheral blood sample, and peripheral blood mononuclear cells were used for TCR beta sequencing. The Qiagen DNeasy Blood Extraction Kit was used to extract genomic DNA from the blood cell samples. The germline V and J ends show losses of 7 bases and 3 bases respectively, and no gene match explains 5 bases of the junction. Taken from cysteine to phenylalanine, the CDR3 has 13 residues. Left in the record is the CDR3 DNA by itself, 39 bases read in frame from the first base. CDR1 and CDR2 are drawn from the germline V gene: SNHLY, FYNNEI. The receptor library was made with the immunoSEQ multiplex PCR assay. A mixture of 60 forward primers for TCR Vbeta segments and 13 reverse primers for TCR Jbeta segments was used in the multiplex PCR. A multiplex PCR assay on genomic DNA amplified the CDR3 region of rearranged TCR beta genes. The amplified TCR beta libraries were sequenced on the Illumina HiSeq System as 87-base-pair reads. Concerning the study's data processing: A later analysis counted about 80 million unique TCR beta chains across the roughly 700 repertoires, and around 12 million of these chains were shared by at least two donors. Raw reads were error-corrected and collapsed into unique sequences by a nearest-neighbor algorithm in which closely related sequences were merged to remove PCR and sequencing errors. To assign V, D and J gene segments, CDR3 sequences were aligned to IMGT reference sequences. For a sequence to be retained, a match of at least six nucleotides to both a V gene segment and a J gene segment was required. A rearrangement was called productive if the CDR3 had no stop codons and remained in frame with V and J, and every other rearrangement was called non-productive. CDR3 was defined according to IMGT convention as the region running from the second conserved V-encoded cysteine to the conserved J-encoded phenylalanine. In an earlier analysis of around 570 of the donors, sequences lacking an unambiguous match to a single V gene segment were excluded. In an earlier analysis of 587 of the donors, V segments were called functional above 56.7% productive rearrangements and were called segregating when the between-donor standard deviation exceeded 5%. A statistical classification framework was developed to diagnose cytomegalovirus status using the catalog of TCR beta chain sequences. V and J gene assignment, in a later analysis, came from comparing TCR nucleotide sequences with IMGT/GENE-DB human TR gene sequences. In a later analysis, CDR3 sequences and most-parsimonious VDJ recombination scenarios were assigned using the TCRdist pipeline. In a later analysis, each TCR beta chain was defined by its CDR3 amino acid sequence together with its V-gene family, and reads without a unique V-gene family were excluded. To address suspected cross-contamination and a sequencing artifact, a later analysis removed under 600 highly shared, low-generation-probability nucleotide sequences. For each public chain, a later analysis derived a clonal expansion index from normalized ranks of inferred template counts within each repertoire. In a later analysis, generation probabilities were computed with a VDJ recombination model fitted to out-of-frame rearrangements, and the resulting probabilities were checked against IGoR. In a later analysis, TCR-TCR, TCR-HLA and TCR-CMV co-occurrence was scored with hypergeometric tests, and a repertoire-size bias correction was applied to TCR pairs. In a later analysis, false discovery rates were estimated by permuting HLA or CMV assignments 20 times. In a later analysis, co-occurring TCRs were grouped using DBSCAN, with TCRdist sequence similarity added in when clustering inside HLA-allele-positive subsets. Co-occurrence clustering excluded repertoires with fewer than 30,000 or more than 120,000 public chains, plus five with anomalous nucleotide sharing. The immuneACCESS repertoire file appears here via TCRdb, limited to in-frame rearrangements. These files lack a portion of the clones; in checked studies, under half of the deficit traces to unresolved V genes, and the cause of the others is not known. V and J calls and clone size are copied from that table; D and trimming were computed from the DNA. Within this sample are about 130,000 clones, with about 84% of them counted one time only. 1.2% of the sample is held by the ten biggest clonotypes.

Comment on this clone: The antigen it binds to is not known. Per-base quality was not reported, and no clone a single base away is much larger than it.

Overall results and qualifications from the work: A later analysis found that TCR association rates varied across HLA loci, with DRB1 alleles showing the most associated TCRs and HLA-C alleles the fewest. A later analysis found that HLA-associated TCR beta chains were more clonally expanded and had lower generation probabilities than equally common non-associated chains. Specific HLA alleles were associated with roughly 16,000 TCR beta sequences at a false discovery rate of 0.05 in a later analysis. A few of the identified cytomegalovirus-associated TCR beta chains were confirmed in vitro to be specific for cytomegalovirus antigens. When HLA alleles, especially DR and DQ, strongly co-occurred, TCR associations were difficult to assign to individual alleles. Broadly in line with IMGT annotations, most TCR beta V segments showed up in productive rearrangements about 90% or about 30% of the time in an earlier analysis of roughly 590 of the donors. According to the authors, the approach could potentially be generalized to other disease states and immunological phenotypes. In the study, about 150 TCR beta chains were listed as associated with cytomegalovirus. Roughly uniform sequencing depth across donors was assumed in presence/absence analyses, although this assumption may not hold. Because counts were too low, around 18 rarely observed V segments, including chromosome 9 orphons, were left out of the earlier analysis of a few hundred of the donors. Some IMGT-functional V segments, including TRBV6-2 and TRBV6-3, could not be distinguished by the 87-base-pair reads and were therefore excluded. Immune exposure information for the cohort was limited to CMV serostatus. The sequencing pipeline was judged likely to have produced a cluster of highly shared sequence variants as a technical artifact. While some public TCRs were present in many individuals, most TCR sequences turned up only very rarely across donors. This cohort had only TCR beta chains sequenced, and the lack of alpha or paired-chain data limited which features could be detected. An association between a missense DCLRE1C variant and V-gene and J-gene trimming of TCR beta chains was found in a later genetic analysis and replicated in an independent cohort. A further reported finding was that TCR beta sequences accurately predicted the HLA-A and HLA-B alleles for most subjects in the first cohort. In a later analysis, most CMV-associated TCR beta chains were found to appear HLA-restricted, with HLA associations seemingly driven largely by CMV exposure. In a later genetic analysis, fewer N-insertions in productive TCRs were reported among donors in an Asian-associated ancestry cluster than the roughly 700-donor mean. In a later analysis, several top co-occurrence clusters were reported to appear linked to parvovirus B19, influenza, CMV and Epstein-Barr virus. HLA typing was unavailable for some donors at each locus, so association tests used only the typed subset. Cytomegalovirus status was reported to be diagnosed by the classifier with high specificity and sensitivity in both the original and validation cohorts. Linkage disequilibrium might explain the correlated functional status among segregating V segments, but an unknown experimental factor could not be ruled out.

The sequenced sample was PBMCs. Recombination joined TRBV2 with TRBJ2-5; TRBD1 aligns with 7 central bases. The TCR was taken from a boy aged 5 to 17 in good health and CMV-seronegative. The bases read TGTGCCAGCAAAAGGGGGCGCGAAGAGACCCAGTACTTC. Translated, this is CASKRGREETQYF. The variable domain in full, with residues beyond the CDR3 obtained from the reference TRBV2 and TRBJ2-5 genes, is EPEVTQTPSHQVTQMGQEVILRCVPISNHLYFYWYRQILGQKVEFLVSFYNNEISEKSEIFDDQFSVERPDGSNFTLKIRSTKLEDSAMYFCASKRGREETQYFGPGTRLLVL.